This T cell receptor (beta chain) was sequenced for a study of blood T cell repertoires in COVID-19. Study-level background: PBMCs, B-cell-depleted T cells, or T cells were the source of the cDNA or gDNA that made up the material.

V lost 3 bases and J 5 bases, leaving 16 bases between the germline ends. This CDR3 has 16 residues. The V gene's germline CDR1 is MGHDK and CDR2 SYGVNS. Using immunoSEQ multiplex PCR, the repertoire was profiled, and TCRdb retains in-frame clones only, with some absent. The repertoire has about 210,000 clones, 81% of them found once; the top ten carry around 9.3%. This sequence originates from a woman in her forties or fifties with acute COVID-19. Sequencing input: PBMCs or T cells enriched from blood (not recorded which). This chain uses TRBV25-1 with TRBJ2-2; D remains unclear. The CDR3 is CASSDPRGSRTGELFF. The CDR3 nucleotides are TGTGCCAGCAGTGATCCCAGAGGTTCGAGAACCGGGGAGCTGTTTTTT.